This entry concerns a single TCR beta chain. What it recognizes is unknown. This entry is derived from a study of cytomegalovirus exposure and HLA in healthy donors. The CDR3 is 17 amino acids. The germline V gene has CDR1 SGHTA and CDR2 FQGNSA. Losses at the gene ends were 1 base for V and 0 bases for J; bases not matched to a gene: 6. PCR primers comprised 60 Vbeta and 13 Jbeta primers. The data were produced by immunoSEQ multiplex PCR, yet TCRdb's version contains in-frame clones alone and is incomplete. The sample carries approximately 120,000 clones, around 74% recorded once. Study findings and constraints: Later, an analysis showed that TCR beta chains associated with HLA were more clonally expanded than others that were equally common. Based on reports, TCR beta sequences accurately predicted HLA-A and HLA-B alleles for most subjects.

The chain joins TRBV7-2 to TRBJ2-3; TRBD2 agrees at 8 bases. Sequencing was carried out using PBMCs. The clonotype was recovered from a man aged 25 to 40 in good health and CMV-seronegative. Written as DNA, the CDR3 is TGTGCCAGCAGCTTAGTAGGTAGCGGGGTAAGCACAGATACGCAGTATTTT. Protein: CASSLVGSGVSTDTQYF.